Detailed here is one T cell receptor (beta chain). The antigen is not known. The sample belongs to a study of cytomegalovirus exposure and HLA in healthy donors. Study-wide results and caveats: TCR beta V segments were, for the most part, productive about 87% or about 30% of the time in an earlier analysis.

The PCR had 60 Vbeta and 13 Jbeta primers. In the authors' methods: In a later analysis, of roughly 73 million unique beta chains, about 11 million appeared in at least two donors. TCRdb's table, derived via immunoSEQ multiplex PCR, lists solely in-frame clones and lacks some. V, J and clone size are those of that table, while D and trimming were read from the DNA. The repertoire includes 100,000 to 150,000 clones, around 75% of them detected once, and more than 4.5% sits in the top ten. Germline CDR1 and CDR2: MNHEY and SMNVEV (reference sequence). The J segment lost 4 bases and the V segment lost 6 bases, leaving 6 bases of the junction unmatched. There are 14 residues in the CDR3.

The sequence was collected from a man aged 55-75 years in good health and CMV-seropositive. The chain has TRBV27 and TRBJ2-7; TRBD1 aligns across 10 bases. The sequencing input was PBMCs. The DNA of the CDR3 is TGTGCCAGCAGCTGGACAGGGGGATATTACGAGCAGTACTTC. It is translated as CASSWTGGYYEQYF.